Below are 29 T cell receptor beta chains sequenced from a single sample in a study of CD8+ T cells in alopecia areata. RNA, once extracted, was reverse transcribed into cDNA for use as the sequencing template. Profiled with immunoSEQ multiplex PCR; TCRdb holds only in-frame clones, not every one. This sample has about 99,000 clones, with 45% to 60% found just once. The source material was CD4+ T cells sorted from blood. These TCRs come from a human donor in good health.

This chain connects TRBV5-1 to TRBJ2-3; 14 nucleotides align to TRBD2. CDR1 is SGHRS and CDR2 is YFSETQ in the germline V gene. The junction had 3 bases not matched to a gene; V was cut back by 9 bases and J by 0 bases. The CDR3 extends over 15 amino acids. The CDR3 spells CATRLAGGSTDTQYF. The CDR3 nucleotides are TGCGCCACACGACTAGCGGGGGGGAGCACAGATACGCAGTATTTT.

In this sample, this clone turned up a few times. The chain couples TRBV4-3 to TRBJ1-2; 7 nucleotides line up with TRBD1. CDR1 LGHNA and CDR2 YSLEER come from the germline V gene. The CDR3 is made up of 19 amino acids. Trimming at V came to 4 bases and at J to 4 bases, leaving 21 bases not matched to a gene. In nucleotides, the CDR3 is TGCGCCAGCAGCCTGCGCCGACCTGCGAACAGGGGAGGTGTCTATGGCTACACCTTC. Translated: CASSLRRPANRGGVYGYTF.

Written as DNA, the CDR3 is TGTGCCAGCAGTGAAGTGCGGTCCCAGTACTTC. This encodes CASSEVRSQYF. The V gene is TRBV2, the J gene TRBJ2-5; D not certain. CDR3 size: 11 residues. Per germline, CDR1 SNHLY and CDR2 FYNNEI. The V gene lost 1 base and the J gene lost 9 bases, with 6 bases spanning the gap.

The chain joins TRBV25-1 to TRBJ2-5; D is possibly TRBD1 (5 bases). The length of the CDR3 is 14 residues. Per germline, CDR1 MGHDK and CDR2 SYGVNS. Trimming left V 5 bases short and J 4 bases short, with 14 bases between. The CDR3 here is CASSYGRERETQYF. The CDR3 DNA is TGTGCCAGCAGTTACGGCAGGGAACGAGAGACCCAGTACTTC.

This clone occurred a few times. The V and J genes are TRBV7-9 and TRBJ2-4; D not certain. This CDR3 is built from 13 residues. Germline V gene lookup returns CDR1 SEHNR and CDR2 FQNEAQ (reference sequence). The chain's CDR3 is CVLGSLAKNIQYF. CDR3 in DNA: TGTGTGCTCGGCTCACTAGCCAAAAACATTCAGTACTTC. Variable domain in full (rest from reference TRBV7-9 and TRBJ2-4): DTGVSQNPRHKITKRGQNVTFRCDPISEHNRLYWYRQTLGQGPEFLTYFQNEAQLEKSRLLSDRFSAERPKGSFSTLEIQRTEQGDSAMYLCVLGSLAKNIQYFGAGTRLSVL.

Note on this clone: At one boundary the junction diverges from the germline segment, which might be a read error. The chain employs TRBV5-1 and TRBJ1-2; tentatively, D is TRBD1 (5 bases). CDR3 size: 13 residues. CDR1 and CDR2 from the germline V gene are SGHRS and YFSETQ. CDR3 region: CASGFGTPYGYTF. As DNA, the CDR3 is TGCGCCAGCGGCTTCGGGACTCCCTATGGCTACACCTTC. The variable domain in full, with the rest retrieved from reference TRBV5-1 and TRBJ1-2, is KAGVTQTPRYLIKTRGQQVTLSCSPISGHRSVSWYQQTPGQGLQFLFEYFSETQRNKGNFPGRFSGRQFSNSRSEMNVSTLELGDSALYLCASGFGTPYGYTFGSGTRLTVV.

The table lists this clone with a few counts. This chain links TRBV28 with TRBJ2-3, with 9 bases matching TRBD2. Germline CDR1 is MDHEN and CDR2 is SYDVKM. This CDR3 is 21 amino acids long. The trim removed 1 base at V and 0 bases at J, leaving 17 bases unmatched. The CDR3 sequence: CASSLFGRAGGVSPSTDTQYF. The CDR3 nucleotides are TGTGCCAGCAGTTTATTCGGTCGAGCGGGGGGCGTCTCACCTAGCACAGATACGCAGTATTTT.

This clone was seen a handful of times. The CDR3 protein is CASSPGASGEQFF. The CDR3 coding sequence is TGTGCCAGCTCACCGGGGGCCTCCGGGGAGCAGTTCTTC. The chain has TRBV18 and TRBJ2-1, with a possible D match to TRBD1 (6 bases). The CDR3 is 13 residues long. Trimming stripped 3 bases from V and 10 bases from J, with 13 bases between. Germline-derived CDR1 and CDR2 are KGHSH and LQKENI.

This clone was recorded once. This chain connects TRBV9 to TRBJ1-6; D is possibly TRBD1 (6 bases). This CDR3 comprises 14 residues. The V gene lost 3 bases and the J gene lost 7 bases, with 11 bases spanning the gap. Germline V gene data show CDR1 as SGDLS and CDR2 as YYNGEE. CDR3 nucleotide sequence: TGTGCCAGCAGCGCTACAGGGAGCAATTCACCCCTCCACTTT. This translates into CASSATGSNSPLHF. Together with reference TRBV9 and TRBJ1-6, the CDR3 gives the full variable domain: DSGVTQTPKHLITATGQRVTLRCSPRSGDLSVYWYQQSLDQGLQFLIQYYNGEERAKGNILERFSAQQFPDLHSELNLSSLELGDSALYFCASSATGSNSPLHFGNGTRLTVT.

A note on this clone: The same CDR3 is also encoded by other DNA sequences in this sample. CDR3 nucleotides: TGTGCCAGCCCGAGGCCCGGGACAACCCGCGGGGAGCAGTACTTC. This gives the protein CASPRPGTTRGEQYF. This sequence joins TRBV2 and TRBJ2-7; tentatively, D is TRBD1 (6 bases). V was cut by 8 bases and J by 7 bases, with 24 bases left in between. Germline CDR1 is SNHLY and CDR2 is FYNNEI. The CDR3 extends over 15 amino acids.

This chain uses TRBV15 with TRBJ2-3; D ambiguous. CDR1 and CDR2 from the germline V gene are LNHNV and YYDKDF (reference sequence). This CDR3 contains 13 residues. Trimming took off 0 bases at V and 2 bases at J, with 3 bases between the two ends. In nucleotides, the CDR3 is TGTGCCACCAGCAGAGATTACACAGATACGCAGTATTTT. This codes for CATSRDYTDTQYF.

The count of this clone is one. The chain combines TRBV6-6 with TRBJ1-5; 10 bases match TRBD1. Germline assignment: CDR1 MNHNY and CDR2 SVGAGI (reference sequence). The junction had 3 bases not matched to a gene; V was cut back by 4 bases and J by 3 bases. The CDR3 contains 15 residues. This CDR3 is CASSSGQGDNQPQHF. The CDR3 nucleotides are TGTGCCAGCAGTTCTGGACAGGGGGACAATCAGCCCCAGCATTTT.

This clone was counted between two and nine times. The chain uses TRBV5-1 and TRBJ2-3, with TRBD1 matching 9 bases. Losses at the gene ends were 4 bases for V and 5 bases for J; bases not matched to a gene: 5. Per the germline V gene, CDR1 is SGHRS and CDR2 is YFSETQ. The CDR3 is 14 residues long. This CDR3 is CASSRDRAEDTQYF. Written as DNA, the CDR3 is TGCGCCAGCAGCCGGGACAGGGCTGAAGATACGCAGTATTTT.

The DNA for the CDR3 is TGCAGCGTTGAAGACAGCCAGGGTAACTATGGCTACACCTTC. Protein product: CSVEDSQGNYGYTF. The chain links TRBV29-1 to TRBJ1-2; possible D gene TRBD1, 5 bases. The CDR3 is made up of 14 amino acids. Looked up from germline, CDR1 is SQVTM and CDR2 is ANQGSEA. V lost 0 bases and J lost 1, with 9 bases in between.

The CDR3 is CAWTSGGATYEQYF. CDR3 DNA sequence: TGTGCCTGGACTAGCGGGGGGGCCACCTACGAGCAGTACTTC. The chain has TRBV30 and TRBJ2-7; 12 bases match TRBD2. The trim removed 4 bases at V and 2 bases at J, leaving 3 bases unmatched. The CDR3 sequence is 14 residues long. Germline CDR1 is GTSNPN and CDR2 is SVGIG (reference sequence).

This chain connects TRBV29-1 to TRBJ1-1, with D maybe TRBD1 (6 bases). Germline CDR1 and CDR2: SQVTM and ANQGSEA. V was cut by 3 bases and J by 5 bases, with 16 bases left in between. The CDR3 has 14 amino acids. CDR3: CSVDPHGGRTEAFF. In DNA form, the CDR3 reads TGCAGCGTTGACCCTCACGGGGGGCGAACTGAAGCTTTCTTT.

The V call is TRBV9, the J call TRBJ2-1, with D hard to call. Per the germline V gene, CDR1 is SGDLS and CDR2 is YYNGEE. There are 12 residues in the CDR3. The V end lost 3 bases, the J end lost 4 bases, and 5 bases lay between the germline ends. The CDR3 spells CASSARYNEQFF. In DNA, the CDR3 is TGTGCCAGCAGCGCCCGGTACAATGAGCAGTTCTTC.

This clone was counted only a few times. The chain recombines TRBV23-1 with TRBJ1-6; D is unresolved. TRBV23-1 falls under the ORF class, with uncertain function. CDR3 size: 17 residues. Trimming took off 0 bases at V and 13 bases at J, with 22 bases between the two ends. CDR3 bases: TGCGCCAGCAGTCAATCCCCCCTGTATCCTGCGGGGTCTCCCCTCCACTTT. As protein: CASSQSPLYPAGSPLHF.

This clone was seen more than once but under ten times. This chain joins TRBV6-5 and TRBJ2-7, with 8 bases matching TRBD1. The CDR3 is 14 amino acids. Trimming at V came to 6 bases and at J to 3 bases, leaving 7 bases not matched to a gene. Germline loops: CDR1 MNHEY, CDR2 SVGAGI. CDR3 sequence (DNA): TGTGCCAGCAGAAGACCGGGACAGGACTACGAGCAGTACTTC. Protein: CASRRPGQDYEQYF.

CDR3 nucleotides: TGTGCCAGCTCACCGACCACCGGGGAGCTGTTTTTT. This encodes CASSPTTGELFF. The chain couples TRBV18 to TRBJ2-2, with D unclear. The CDR3 has 12 residues. Germline CDR1 reads KGHSH; CDR2 reads LQKENI. Between the trimmed V and J ends, which lost 3 bases and 4 bases, there was a span of 3 bases. Drawing the rest from reference TRBV18 and TRBJ2-2, the complete variable domain is NAGVMQNPRHLVRRRGQEARLRCSPMKGHSHVYWYRQLPEEGLKFMVYLQKENIIDESGMPKERFSAEFPKEGPSILRIQQVVRGDSAAYFCASSPTTGELFFGEGSRLTVL.

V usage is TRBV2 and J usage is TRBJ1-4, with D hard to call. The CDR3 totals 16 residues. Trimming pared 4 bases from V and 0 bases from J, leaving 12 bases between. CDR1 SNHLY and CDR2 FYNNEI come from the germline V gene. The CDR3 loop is CASSVGSTATNEKLFF. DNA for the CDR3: TGTGCCAGCAGTGTGGGGTCGACCGCAACTAATGAAAAACTGTTTTTT.

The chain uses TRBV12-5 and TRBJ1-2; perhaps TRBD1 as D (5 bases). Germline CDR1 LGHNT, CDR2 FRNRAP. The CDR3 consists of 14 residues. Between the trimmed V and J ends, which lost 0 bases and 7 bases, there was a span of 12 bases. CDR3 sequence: CASGLVPRDAGYTF. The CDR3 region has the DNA TGTGCTAGTGGTTTGGTCCCCCGGGACGCTGGCTACACCTTC. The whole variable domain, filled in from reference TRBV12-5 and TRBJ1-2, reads DARVTQTPRHKVTEMGQEVTMRCQPILGHNTVFWYRQTMMQGLELLAYFRNRAPLDDSGMPKDRFSAEMPDATLATLKIQPSEPRDSAVYFCASGLVPRDAGYTFGSGTRLTVV.

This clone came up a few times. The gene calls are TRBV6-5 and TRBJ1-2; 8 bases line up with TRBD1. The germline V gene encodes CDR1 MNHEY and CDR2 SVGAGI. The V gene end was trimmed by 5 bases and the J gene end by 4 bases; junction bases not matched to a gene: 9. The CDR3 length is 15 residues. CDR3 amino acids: CASSNSLTGGYGYTF. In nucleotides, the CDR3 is TGTGCCAGCAGTAATTCCCTCACAGGGGGCTATGGCTACACCTTC.

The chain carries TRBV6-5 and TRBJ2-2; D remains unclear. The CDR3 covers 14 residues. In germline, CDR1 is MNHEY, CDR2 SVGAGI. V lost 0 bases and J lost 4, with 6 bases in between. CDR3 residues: CASSYSLVTGELFF. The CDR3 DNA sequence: TGTGCCAGCAGTTACTCGTTGGTCACCGGGGAGCTGTTTTTT.

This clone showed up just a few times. CDR3 loop: CASSVVDGWRTEAFF. The CDR3 DNA is TGTGCCAGCAGCGTAGTGGATGGATGGAGGACTGAAGCTTTCTTT. The chain employs TRBV9 and TRBJ1-1; D is unclear. The CDR3 has 15 residues. Trimming shortened V by 0 bases and J by 5 bases, and 14 bases separated the two germline ends. CDR1 is SGDLS and CDR2 is YYNGEE in the germline V gene.

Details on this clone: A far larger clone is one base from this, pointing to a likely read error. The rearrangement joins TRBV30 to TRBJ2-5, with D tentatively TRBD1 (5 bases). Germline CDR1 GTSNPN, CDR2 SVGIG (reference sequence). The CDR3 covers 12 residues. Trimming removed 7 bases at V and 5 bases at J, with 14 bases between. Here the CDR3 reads CAFLVGQETQYF. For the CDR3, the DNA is TGTGCCTTCCTAGTGGGGCAGGAGACCCAGTACTTC.

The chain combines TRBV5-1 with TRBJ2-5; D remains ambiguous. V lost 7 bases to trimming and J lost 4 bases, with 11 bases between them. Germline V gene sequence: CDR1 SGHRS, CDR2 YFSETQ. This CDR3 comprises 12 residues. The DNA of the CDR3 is TGCGCCAGCGCCGGAAACGGAGAGACCCAGTACTTC. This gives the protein CASAGNGETQYF.

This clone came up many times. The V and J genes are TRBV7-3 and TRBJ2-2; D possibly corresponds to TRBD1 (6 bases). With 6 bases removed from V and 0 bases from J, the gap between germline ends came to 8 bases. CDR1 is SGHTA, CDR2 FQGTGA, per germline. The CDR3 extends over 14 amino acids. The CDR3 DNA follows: TGTGCCAGCAGGTCAGGGGCGAACACCGGGGAGCTGTTTTTT. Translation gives CASRSGANTGELFF.

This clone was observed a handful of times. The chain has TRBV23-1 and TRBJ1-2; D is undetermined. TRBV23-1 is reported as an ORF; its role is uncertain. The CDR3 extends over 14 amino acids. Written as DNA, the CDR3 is TGCCCTCAGCAACCCCCCTCCTGGGGCTATGGCTACACCTTC. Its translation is CPQQPPSWGYGYTF.